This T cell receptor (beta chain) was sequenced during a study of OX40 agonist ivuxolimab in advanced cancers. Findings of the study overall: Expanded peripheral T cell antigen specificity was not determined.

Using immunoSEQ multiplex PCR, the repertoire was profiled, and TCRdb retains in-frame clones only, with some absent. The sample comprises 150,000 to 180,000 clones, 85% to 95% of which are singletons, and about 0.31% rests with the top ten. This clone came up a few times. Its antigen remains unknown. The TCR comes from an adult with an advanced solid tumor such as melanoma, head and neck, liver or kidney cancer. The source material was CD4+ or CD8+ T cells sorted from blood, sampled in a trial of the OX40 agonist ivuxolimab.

The DNA for the CDR3 is TGTGCCAGCTCACCGCAGACAGGATCCACTGAAGCTTTCTTT. Its translation is CASSPQTGSTEAFF. The chain joins TRBV18 to TRBJ1-1; TRBD1 might be the D (6 bases). Germline assignment: CDR1 KGHSH and CDR2 LQKENI. V was clipped by 3 bases and J by 4 bases, with 12 bases between them. The CDR3 extends over 14 amino acids.